This TCR beta chain was retrieved from a study of T cells in Graves' hyperthyroidism and ophthalmopathy. General study findings and limits: Among clonotypes expanded in thyroid above 0.001, most were also found in blood.

Germline V gives CDR1 DFQATT, CDR2 SNEGSKA (reference sequence). CDR3 size: 12 residues. V gave up 3 bases and J gave up 12 bases; unmatched junction bases: 9. About this clonotype itself: Its specificity is unknown.

The source material, RNA transcripts, was used to amplify TCR beta CDR3 regions. Researchers ran a first-round RT-PCR on the TCR CDR3 using the HTBI primer set. TCRdb re-derived calls from the multiplex PCR reads in MiXCR, one entry per CDR3 protein. Of around 420,000 distinct CDR3 sequences listed, approximately 14% are singletons. Researchers defined stable Graves' hyperthyroidism as no ophthalmopathy progression within 18 months. Fresh peripheral blood, roughly 9.8 ml of it, supplied the PBMCs. V is TRBV20-1 and J is TRBJ2-5, with TRBD1 matching 8 bases. This sequence originates from a woman aged 18-29 years with Graves' hyperthyroidism. Sequencing was performed on blood. CDR3 nucleotide sequence: TGCAGTGCTAGGGGTCGGATGGACAGGGAGTACTTC. Translation: CSARGRMDREYF.